These 18 T cell receptor beta chains were all obtained from the same sample, sequenced in a study of blood T cells in healthy people across ages. Alongside a J-beta primer mix, a sample-barcoded 5' primer served in a second PCR lasting about 7 to 11 cycles. TCRdb ran MiXCR on the 5' RACE reads and lists one entry per CDR3 protein. The sample consists of hundreds of thousands of distinct CDR3 sequences, about 30% of them appearing once. Sequenced: blood. The receptors were sampled from an elderly woman in good health.

This chain uses TRBV2 with TRBJ2-5, with TRBD2 matching over 9 bases. The V gene's germline CDR1 is SNHLY and CDR2 FYNNEI. The V and J ends lost 11 bases and 1 base, in that order; junction bases with no gene match: 11. CDR3 size: 15 residues. In DNA, the CDR3 is TGTGCCGGCGTTAGCGGGGGCCACTTCCAAGAGACCCAGTACTTC. This encodes CAGVSGGHFQETQYF.

This clonotype was recorded a few times. This could be a read error, since a much larger clone is one nucleotide away. The chain employs TRBV7-9 and TRBJ1-2; the match to TRBD1 covers 7 bases. Per germline, CDR1 SEHNR and CDR2 FQNEAQ (reference sequence). Trimming at V came to 5 bases and at J to 4 bases, leaving 4 bases not matched to a gene. CDR3 length: 13 residues. The CDR3 nucleotides are TGTGCCAGCAGCGAGGGACAGAGCTATGGCTACACCTTC. This gives the protein CASSEGQSYGYTF.

The chain is built from TRBV9 and TRBJ2-1; tentative D call: TRBD1 (6 bases). The CDR3 extends over 16 amino acids. Germline-derived CDR1 and CDR2 are SGDLS and YYNGEE. The germline V and J ends were trimmed by 0 bases and 2 bases, with 12 bases remaining between them. The CDR3, as DNA: TGTGCCAGCAGCGTAGCCAGGGGCCGTACCTACAATGAGCAGTTCTTC. It codes for CASSVARGRTYNEQFF. The complete variable domain, with remaining parts taken from reference TRBV9 and TRBJ2-1, reads DSGVTQTPKHLITATGQRVTLRCSPRSGDLSVYWYQQSLDQGLQFLIQYYNGEERAKGNILERFSAQQFPDLHSELNLSSLELGDSALYFCASSVARGRTYNEQFFGPGTRLTVL.

This clonotype has a count of ten or more. The chain recombines TRBV6-6 with TRBJ2-1; no clear D gene. V dropped 6 bases and J dropped 7 bases, with 16 bases sitting between them. Germline CDR1 and CDR2: MNHNY and SVGAGI (reference sequence). There are 14 residues in the CDR3. In nucleotides, the CDR3 is TGTGCCAGCAGCCACGATACTACACGGAATGAGCAGTTCTTC. Protein sequence: CASSHDTTRNEQFF.

On this clonotype itself: A read error may explain this, as a much larger clone is one base away. This chain joins TRBV7-9 and TRBJ2-5; 7 bases are shared with TRBD2. In germline, CDR1 is SEHNR, CDR2 FQNEAQ (reference sequence). J was trimmed by 11 bases and V by 5 bases; bases with no gene match: 17. This CDR3 is 15 amino acids long. The CDR3 region is CASSMTGLQWGEQYF. The CDR3 DNA is TGTGCCAGCAGCATGACGGGACTACAATGGGGTGAGCAGTACTTC.

The V and J genes are TRBV7-9 and TRBJ2-5; D may be TRBD2 (5 bases). Looked up from germline, CDR1 is SEHNR and CDR2 is FQNEAQ (reference sequence). Between the trimmed V and J ends, which lost 0 bases and 11 bases, there was a span of 28 bases. The CDR3 runs 18 residues. This CDR3 is CASSLARAAFLGIEEQYF. CDR3 nucleotide sequence: TGTGCCAGCAGCTTAGCGCGGGCGGCATTCCTCGGGATAGAGGAGCAGTACTTC.

This clonotype was seen ten or more times. The chain carries TRBV5-1 and TRBJ2-4; D uncertain. This CDR3 is 16 amino acids long. Germline V gene lookup returns CDR1 SGHRS and CDR2 YFSETQ. Trimming shortened V by 0 bases and J by 0 bases, and 10 bases separated the two germline ends. The CDR3 coding sequence is TGCGCCAGCAGCTTGGACGGAGAAACAGCCAAAAACATTCAGTACTTC. This gives the protein CASSLDGETAKNIQYF.

This clonotype was observed at least ten times. V is TRBV20-1 and J is TRBJ2-3; D is ambiguous. This CDR3 is 13 amino acids long. Between the trimmed V and J ends, which lost 1 base and 0 bases, there was a span of 5 bases. Per germline, CDR1 DFQATT and CDR2 SNEGSKA (reference sequence). The CDR3 bases are TGCAGTGCTAGAGGGTCCAGCACAGATACGCAGTATTTT. The encoded protein is CSARGSSTDTQYF.

The chain recombines TRBV19 with TRBJ2-5; TRBD2 agrees at 8 bases. The end of the DNA fits TRBJ2-7 better, so the J call may be wrong. The CDR3 extends over 15 amino acids. Germline-derived CDR1 and CDR2 are LNHDA and SQIVND (reference sequence). DNA of the CDR3: TGTGCCAGTAGTGGCCTCGGACTAGCTAGTCGCGAGCAGTACTTC. This encodes CASSGLGLASREQYF.

This clonotype was recorded many times. The chain carries TRBV20-1 and TRBJ2-5, with 7 bases lining up with TRBD2. This CDR3 has 12 residues. The trim removed 5 bases at V and 7 bases at J, leaving 7 bases unmatched. Germline V gene data show CDR1 as DFQATT and CDR2 as SNEGSKA (reference sequence). The CDR3 coding sequence is TGCAGTGCTTTCTCGGGGAGGGGGACCCAGTACTTC. Encoded protein: CSAFSGRGTQYF.

This clonotype was picked up a small number of times. This sequence joins TRBV30 and TRBJ1-2, with D possibly being TRBD1 (5 bases). Germline values: CDR1 GTSNPN, CDR2 SVGIG (reference sequence). The CDR3 is made up of 15 amino acids. Trimming pared 4 bases from V and 0 bases from J, leaving 15 bases between. This CDR3 is CAWKTQGITNYGYTF. The CDR3 DNA follows: TGTGCCTGGAAGACCCAGGGAATTACTAACTATGGCTACACCTTC.

Ten or more counts support this clonotype. The genes are TRBV10-3 and TRBJ1-5, with D possibly matching TRBD1 (6 bases). The length of the CDR3 is 15 residues. The V and J ends lost 4 bases and 2 bases respectively, with 12 bases between them. Per the germline V gene, CDR1 is ENHRY and CDR2 is SYGVKD. In DNA form, the CDR3 reads TGTGCCATCAGTGGGGGGGCAGATGGCAATCAGCCCCAGCATTTT. Its translation: CAISGGADGNQPQHF.

The table lists this clonotype with a few counts. A much bigger clone sits one base away, suggesting this may be a read error. V usage is TRBV4-3 and J usage is TRBJ1-2; D possibly corresponds to TRBD1 (6 bases). From germline, CDR1 is LGHNA and CDR2 YSLEER. V dropped 3 bases and J dropped 4 bases, with 24 bases sitting between them. The CDR3 runs 18 residues. CDR3 nucleotide sequence: TGCGCCAGCAGCCAGAGCCGGAAATGCAGGGGAGGTAGCTATGGCTACACCTTC. Its translation: CASSQSRKCRGGSYGYTF.

The chain employs TRBV5-1 and TRBJ2-1, with 10 bases fitting TRBD1. TRBJ2-7 explains the end of the DNA better; the J call may be wrong. Looked up from germline, CDR1 is SGHRS and CDR2 is YFSETQ. CDR3 length: 16 amino acids. In DNA, the CDR3 is TGCGCCAGCAGCTTAGGGACAGGGGTCTCCTACAATGAGCAGTACTTC. Translation: CASSLGTGVSYNEQYF.

The V and J genes are TRBV18 and TRBJ2-5; D is uncertain. The germline V and J ends were trimmed by 6 bases and 4 bases, with 15 bases remaining between them. This CDR3 contains 14 residues. The germline gives CDR1 KGHSH, CDR2 LQKENI. DNA of the CDR3: TGTGCCAGCTCCCCCGCGGCGGCTCTAGAGACCCAGTACTTC. Protein: CASSPAAALETQYF.

This clonotype was seen just once. A clone one base away is much larger, so this may be a read error. V gene TRBV7-7 combines with J gene TRBJ2-5; D may be TRBD2 (5 bases). The CDR3 contains 16 residues. Germline V gives CDR1 SSHAT, CDR2 FNYEAQ (reference sequence). The CDR3 DNA sequence: TGTGCTAGCAGCTTAGGTTTTAGGCTGGGCGGGGAGACCCAGTACTTC. This encodes CASSLGFRLGGETQYF. Combining the CDR3 with reference TRBV7-7 and TRBJ2-5 gives the whole variable domain GAGVSQSPRYKVTKRGQDVTLRCDPISSHATLYWYQQALGQGPEFLTYFNYEAQPDKSGLPSDRFSAERPEGSISTLTIQRTEQRDSAMYRCASSLGFRLGGETQYFGPGTRLLVL.

This clonotype has at least ten counts. V usage is TRBV7-2 and J usage is TRBJ1-2; D might be TRBD1 (5 bases). The CDR3 has 14 amino acids. Trimming shortened V by 5 bases and J by 4 bases, and 14 bases separated the two germline ends. Per germline, CDR1 SGHTA and CDR2 FQGNSA. The CDR3 DNA reads TGTGCCAGCAGCCGGGACGGGGGGGGCTATGGCTACACCTTC. Its protein product is CASSRDGGGYGYTF.

At least ten counts were recorded for this clonotype. The CDR3 coding sequence is TGTGCCTGGAGTGCAGCCCAAGAGACCCAGTACTTC. This codes for CAWSAAQETQYF. This chain connects TRBV30 to TRBJ2-5, with unresolved D. The CDR3 runs 12 residues. CDR1 is GTSNPN and CDR2 is SVGIG in the germline V gene (reference sequence). Trimming took off 1 base at V and 1 base at J, with 4 bases between the two ends.